Following are 10 T cell receptor beta chains from one sample sequenced in a study of early T cells in non-severe SARS-CoV-2 infection. TCRdb processed the 5' RACE reads anew with MiXCR; each CDR3 protein has one entry. This table has around 80,000 distinct CDR3 sequences, less than 11% appearing once. Sequencing was performed on whole blood, taken at baseline. The receptors stem from an adult who was a healthcare worker with PCR-confirmed SARS-CoV-2 infection or an uninfected control (not recorded which).

As to this clonotype: The germline gene is not matched at one end of the junction; a read error may be the cause. The chain joins TRBV28 to TRBJ1-6; weak D call: TRBD1 (5 bases). The CDR3 consists of 14 residues. Germline CDR1 MDHEN, CDR2 SYDVKM. The CDR3 sequence is CASTAWGTYSPLHF. The CDR3 DNA reads TGTGCCAGCACAGCGTGGGGGACTTATTCACCCCTCCATTTT.

This clonotype was counted between two and nine times. The rearrangement joins TRBV28 to TRBJ1-1; 10 positions match TRBD1. The CDR3 loop spans 11 amino acids. Germline trimming cut 6 bases from V and 11 bases from J; bases unmatched to any gene: 3. CDR1 and CDR2 (germline): MDHEN, SYDVKM. CDR3 coding DNA: TGTGCCAGCAGGGGACAGGGGTATGCTTTCTTT. This sequence encodes CASRGQGYAFF. Together with reference TRBV28 and TRBJ1-1, the CDR3 gives the full variable domain: DVKVTQSSRYLVKRTGEKVFLECVQDMDHENMFWYRQDPGLGLRLIYFSYDVKMKEKGDIPEGYSVSREKKERFSLILESASTNQTSMYLCASRGQGYAFFGQGTRLTVV.

This clonotype was observed a handful of times. This sequence joins TRBV5-4 and TRBJ2-2; perhaps D is TRBD1 or TRBD2 (5 bases each). The ends were cut back, 0 bases at V and 5 bases at J, with 17 bases in the middle. Germline CDR1 and CDR2: SGHNT and YYREEE (reference sequence). The CDR3 runs to 17 residues. CDR3: CASSLAPGTSATGELFF. The CDR3 coding sequence is TGTGCCAGCAGCTTGGCCCCGGGGACCTCGGCTACCGGGGAGCTGTTTTTT.

This clonotype came up many times. V usage is TRBV3-1 and J usage is TRBJ2-7; TRBD1 is a possible D gene (5 bases). V gave up 0 bases and J gave up 9 bases, with 12 bases separating them. Germline CDR1 and CDR2: LGHDT and YNNKEL (reference sequence). The CDR3 sequence is 13 residues long. CDR3 sequence reads: CASSQDPTTGQYF. CDR3 coding DNA: TGTGCCAGCAGCCAAGATCCCACTACAGGGCAGTACTTC.

This clonotype has just a few counts. V gene TRBV20-1 combines with J gene TRBJ1-6, with a tentative D call TRBD1 (6 bases). V was shortened by 3 bases and J by 10 bases, with 10 bases between the two germline ends. Germline CDR1 is DFQATT and CDR2 is SNEGSKA (reference sequence). The length of the CDR3 is 12 residues. CDR3 DNA sequence: TGCAGTGCTAGTTCAGGGGACTCACCCCTCCACTTT. Its translation: CSASSGDSPLHF.

CDR3 nucleotide sequence: TGTGCCAGCAGTAAAACCGTTCCCCCAAGCGGGAGAACCCAGTACGAGCAGTACTTC. Translating it yields CASSKTVPPSGRTQYEQYF. This chain connects TRBV28 to TRBJ2-7, with 8 bases aligning to TRBD2. The J segment lost 4 bases and the V segment lost 5 bases, leaving 22 bases of the junction unmatched. Germline-derived CDR1 and CDR2 are MDHEN and SYDVKM. This CDR3 comprises 19 residues. Combining the CDR3 with reference TRBV28 and TRBJ2-7 gives the whole variable domain DVKVTQSSRYLVKRTGEKVFLECVQDMDHENMFWYRQDPGLGLRLIYFSYDVKMKEKGDIPEGYSVSREKKERFSLILESASTNQTSMYLCASSKTVPPSGRTQYEQYFGPGTRLTVT.

Ten or more counts support this clonotype. V usage is TRBV28 and J usage is TRBJ2-2, with TRBD2 matching 13 bases. Germline V gene lookup returns CDR1 MDHEN and CDR2 SYDVKM. The trim removed 3 bases at V and 3 bases at J, leaving 10 bases unmatched. The CDR3 contains 19 residues. In DNA form, the CDR3 reads TGTGCCAGCAGTTTTCGCCCCGGGACTAGCGGGAAATACACCGGGGAGCTGTTTTTT. Its translation is CASSFRPGTSGKYTGELFF.

The V and J genes are TRBV28 and TRBJ1-3; perhaps TRBD1 as D (5 bases). Trimming stripped 10 bases from V and 6 bases from J, with 16 bases between. This CDR3 region has 13 residues. Germline CDR1 MDHEN, CDR2 SYDVKM. The CDR3 region has the DNA TGTGCCACCGGGGACTTTGACACAAACACCATATATTTT. As protein: CATGDFDTNTIYF.

This clonotype was seen only a few times. This chain joins TRBV14 and TRBJ1-2, with TRBD1 matching 7 bases. The CDR3 runs 13 residues. J was trimmed by 8 bases and V by 3 bases; bases with no gene match: 6. Germline CDR1 SGHDN, CDR2 FVKESK. The CDR3 loop reads CASSHDRVTGYTF. The CDR3 DNA reads TGTGCCAGCAGCCATGACAGGGTTACCGGCTACACCTTC.

The chain uses TRBV6-2 or TRBV6-3 and TRBJ2-1; D might be TRBD2 (5 bases). Trimming took off 0 bases at V and 10 bases at J, with 10 bases between the two ends. CDR1 is MNHEY and CDR2 is SVGEGT in the germline V gene. The CDR3 sequence is 13 residues long. In nucleotides, the CDR3 is TGTGCCAGCAGTTACTCGAATCAGCGGGAGCAGTTCTTC. This translates into CASSYSNQREQFF.